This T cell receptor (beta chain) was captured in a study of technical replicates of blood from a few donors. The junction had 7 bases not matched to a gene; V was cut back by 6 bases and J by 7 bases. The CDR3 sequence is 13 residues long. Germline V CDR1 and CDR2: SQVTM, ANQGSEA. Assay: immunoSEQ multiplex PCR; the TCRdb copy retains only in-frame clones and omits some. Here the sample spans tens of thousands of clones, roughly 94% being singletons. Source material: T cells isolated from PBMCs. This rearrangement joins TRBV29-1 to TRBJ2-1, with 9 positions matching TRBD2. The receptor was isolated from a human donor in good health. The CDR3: CSVAGGGRNEQFF. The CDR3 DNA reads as TGCAGCGTAGCGGGGGGTGGGAGGAATGAGCAGTTCTTC.